This TCR beta chain was captured in a study of T cell responses to AZD1222 COVID-19 vaccine. Study-wide points: Compared with day 0, the breadth and depth of the Spike-specific TCR repertoire rose significantly after two doses of AZD1222.

A few counts support this clone. Its antigen is as yet unknown. Assay used: immunoSEQ multiplex PCR; TCRdb lists only in-frame clones, some missing. Of around 100,000 clones in the sample, around 89% were seen once. This CDR3 comprises 13 residues. V shed 11 bases, J shed 5 bases, and the junction held 8 bases outside the gene matches. Germline CDR1 and CDR2: MGHRA and YSYEKL. Sequenced material: peripheral blood, taken on day 0 of AZD1222 vaccination. This clonotype was sampled from an adult in good health. The chain has TRBV4-1 and TRBJ1-5, with 8 bases aligning to TRBD1. As DNA, the CDR3 is TGCGCCGGGACGCACAGGGGGGATCAGCCCCAGCATTTT. Its protein is CAGTHRGDQPQHF.